This T cell receptor (beta chain) came from a study of cytomegalovirus exposure and HLA in healthy donors. The CDR3 has 15 amino acids. The germline CDR1 and CDR2 sequences are LGHNA and YNFKEQ. Trimming cost V 3 bases and J 6 bases; bases outside gene matches: 6. With 60 Vbeta and 13 Jbeta primers, the PCR was carried out. The repertoire was sequenced with immunoSEQ multiplex PCR; TCRdb's copy has only in-frame clones and lacks some. The sample has about 160,000 clones, about 70% seen once. The chain uses TRBV4-2 and TRBJ2-1; 9 bases agree with TRBD1. The sequenced sample consisted of PBMCs. The origin of this receptor is a woman aged 40 to 49 in good health and CMV-seropositive. CDR3 in DNA: TGTGCCAGCAGCCAGGCACAGGGGGCGTTCAATGAGCAGTTCTTC. Translated, it gives CASSQAQGAFNEQFF.